The clone carrying this TCR beta chain was observed a handful of times. The antigen is undetermined. The data originate from a study of post-analysis software for immune sequencing data. Overall study: Included among the disease courses, which were recorded for the cohort, were relapsing-remitting, secondary progressive and progressive-relapsing multiple sclerosis. The study, taken as a whole, reports: Comparison with controls showed significantly lower normalized Chao1 diversity in multiple sclerosis patients.

Unique molecular identifiers were carried by the TCR beta cDNA libraries. From around 0.96 to 9.9 million T cells, 500,000 or so cDNA molecules were obtained. Each CDR3 protein gets one entry after TCRdb re-called the PCR reads with MiXCR. Of around 710,000 distinct CDR3 sequences listed, around 45% were seen once; the top ten hold roughly 5%. Material for sequencing was blood. This clonotype originated in a girl between 10 and 17 years old with multiple sclerosis.

In nucleotides, the CDR3 is TGCAGCGTTGTCGGACAGGGCGGTCGTCACAATGAGCAGTTCTTC. Its protein is CSVVGQGGRHNEQFF. The chain recombines TRBV29-1 with TRBJ2-1, with 8 bases matching TRBD1. The CDR3 loop spans 15 amino acids. From germline, CDR1 is SQVTM and CDR2 ANQGSEA. Trimming removed 4 bases from V and 5 bases from J; junction bases left unmatched: 10.